The present TCR beta chain was sequenced within a study of cytomegalovirus exposure and HLA in healthy donors. Study-wide points: In vitro experiments confirmed that a few CMV-associated chains were specific for CMV antigens. Reportedly, TCR beta sequences accurately predicted HLA-A and HLA-B alleles in most subjects. There were around 160 TCR beta chains listed as cytomegalovirus-associated. Later analysis suggested most CMV-associated TCR beta chains were HLA-restricted.

Germline CDR1 reads SQVTM; CDR2 reads ANQGSEA. The CDR3 contains 17 residues. J was trimmed by 1 base and V by 5 bases; bases with no gene match: 16. Vbeta (60) and Jbeta (13) primers were used in the PCR. The repertoire was sequenced with immunoSEQ multiplex PCR; TCRdb's copy has only in-frame clones and lacks some. The sample includes 150,000 or so clones. About this clone itself: As yet, its antigen is unknown.

The source material was PBMCs. The TCR was taken from a woman aged 60-70 years in good health and CMV-seronegative. This chain links TRBV29-1 with TRBJ2-7; TRBD1 matches 8 bases. CDR3: CSVLDTVSGQGSYEQYF. CDR3 in DNA: TGCAGCGTTTTGGACACCGTAAGCGGACAGGGTTCCTACGAGCAGTACTTC.